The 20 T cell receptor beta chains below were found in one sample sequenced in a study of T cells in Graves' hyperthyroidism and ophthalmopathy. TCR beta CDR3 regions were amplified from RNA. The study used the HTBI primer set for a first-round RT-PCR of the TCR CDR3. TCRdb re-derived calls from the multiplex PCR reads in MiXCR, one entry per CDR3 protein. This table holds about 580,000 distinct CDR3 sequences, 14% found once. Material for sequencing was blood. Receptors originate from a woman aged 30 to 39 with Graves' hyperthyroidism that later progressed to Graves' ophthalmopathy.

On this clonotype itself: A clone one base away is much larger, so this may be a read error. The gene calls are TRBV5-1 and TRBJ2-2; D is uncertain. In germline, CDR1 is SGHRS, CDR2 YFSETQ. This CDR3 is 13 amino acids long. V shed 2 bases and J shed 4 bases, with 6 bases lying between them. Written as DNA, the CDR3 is TGCGCCAGCAGCTTCGCCGCCACCGGGGAGCTGTTTTTT. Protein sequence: CASSFAATGELFF.

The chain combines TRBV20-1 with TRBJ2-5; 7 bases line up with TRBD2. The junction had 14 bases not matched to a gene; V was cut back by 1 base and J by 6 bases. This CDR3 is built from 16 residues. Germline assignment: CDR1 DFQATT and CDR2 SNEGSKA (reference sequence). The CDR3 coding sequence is TGCAGTGCTAGAGGAGTTTTAGTGGGAGGGCCAAAGACCCAGTACTTC. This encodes CSARGVLVGGPKTQYF.

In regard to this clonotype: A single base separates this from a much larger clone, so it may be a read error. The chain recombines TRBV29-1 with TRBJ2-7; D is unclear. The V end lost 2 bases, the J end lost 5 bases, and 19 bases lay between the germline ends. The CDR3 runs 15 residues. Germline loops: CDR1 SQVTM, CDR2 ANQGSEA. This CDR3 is CSVEIGPPPSNEQYF. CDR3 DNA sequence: TGCAGCGTTGAAATTGGGCCACCACCCTCAAACGAGCAGTACTTC.

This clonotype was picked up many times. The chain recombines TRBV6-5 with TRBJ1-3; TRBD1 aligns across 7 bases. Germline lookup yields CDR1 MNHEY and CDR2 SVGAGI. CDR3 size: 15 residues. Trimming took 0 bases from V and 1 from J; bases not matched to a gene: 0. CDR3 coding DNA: TGTGCCAGCAGTTACTCGGGACAGTCTGGAAACACCATATATTTT. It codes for CASSYSGQSGNTIYF.

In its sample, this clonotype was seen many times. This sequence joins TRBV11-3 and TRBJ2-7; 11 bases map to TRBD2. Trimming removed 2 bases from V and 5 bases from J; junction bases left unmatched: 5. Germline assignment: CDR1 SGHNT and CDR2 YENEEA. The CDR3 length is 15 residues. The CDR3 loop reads CASSLPLAGADEQYF. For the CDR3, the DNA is TGTGCCAGCAGCTTACCACTAGCGGGAGCCGACGAGCAGTACTTC.

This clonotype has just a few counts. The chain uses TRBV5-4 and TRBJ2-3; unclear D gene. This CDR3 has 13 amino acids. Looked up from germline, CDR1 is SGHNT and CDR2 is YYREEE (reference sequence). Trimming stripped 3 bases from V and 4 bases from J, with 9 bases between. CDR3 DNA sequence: TGTGCCAGCAGCTCGAGCCCGGCAGATACGCAGTATTTT. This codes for CASSSSPADTQYF.

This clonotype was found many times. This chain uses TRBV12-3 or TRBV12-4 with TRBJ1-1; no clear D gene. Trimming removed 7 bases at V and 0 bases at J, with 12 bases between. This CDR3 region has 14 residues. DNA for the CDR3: TGTGCCAGCAACCCCATTCAAGTGAACACTGAAGCTTTCTTT. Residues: CASNPIQVNTEAFF.

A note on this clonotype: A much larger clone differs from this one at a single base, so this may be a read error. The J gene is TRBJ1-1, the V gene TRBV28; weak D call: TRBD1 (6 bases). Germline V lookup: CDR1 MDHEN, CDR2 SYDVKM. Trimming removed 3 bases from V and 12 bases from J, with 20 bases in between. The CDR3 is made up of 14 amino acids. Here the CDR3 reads CASSFPSTGGESFF. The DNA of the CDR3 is TGTGCCAGCAGTTTTCCCTCGACAGGTGGGGAATCTTTCTTT.

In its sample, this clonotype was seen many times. The CDR3 sequence: CASTSWGQGVRGTGELFF. CDR3 DNA sequence: TGTGCCAGCACTTCATGGGGTCAGGGTGTGCGGGGCACCGGGGAGCTGTTTTTT. The V gene is TRBV12-3 or TRBV12-4, the J gene TRBJ2-2, with TRBD2 as a possible D gene (6 bases). CDR3 size: 18 residues. V was cut by 7 bases and J by 4 bases, with 25 bases left in between.

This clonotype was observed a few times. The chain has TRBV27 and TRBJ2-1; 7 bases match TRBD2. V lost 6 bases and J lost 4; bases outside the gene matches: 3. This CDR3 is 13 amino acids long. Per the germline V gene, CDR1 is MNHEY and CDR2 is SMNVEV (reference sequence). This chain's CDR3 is CASRREGYNEQFF. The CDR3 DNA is TGTGCCAGCAGGAGGGAGGGATACAATGAGCAGTTCTTC.

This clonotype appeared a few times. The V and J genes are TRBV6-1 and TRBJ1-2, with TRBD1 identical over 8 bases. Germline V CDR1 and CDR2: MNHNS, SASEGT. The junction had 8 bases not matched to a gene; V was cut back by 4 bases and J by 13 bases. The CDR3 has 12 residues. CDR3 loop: CASSANDRGVTF. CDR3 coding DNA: TGTGCCAGCAGTGCAAACGACAGGGGAGTCACCTTC.

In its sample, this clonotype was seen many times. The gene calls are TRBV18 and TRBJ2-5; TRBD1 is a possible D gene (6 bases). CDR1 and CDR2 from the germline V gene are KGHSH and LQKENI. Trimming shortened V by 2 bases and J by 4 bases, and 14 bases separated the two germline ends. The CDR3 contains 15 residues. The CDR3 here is CASSPLQGSAETQYF. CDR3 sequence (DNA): TGTGCCAGCTCACCATTACAGGGCAGTGCAGAGACCCAGTACTTC.

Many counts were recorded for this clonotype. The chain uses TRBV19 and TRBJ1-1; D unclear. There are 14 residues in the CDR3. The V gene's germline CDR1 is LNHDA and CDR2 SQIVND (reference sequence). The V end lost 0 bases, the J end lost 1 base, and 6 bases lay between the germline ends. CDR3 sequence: CASSIERRNTEAFF. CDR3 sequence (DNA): TGTGCCAGTAGTATAGAGAGGAGGAACACTGAAGCTTTCTTT.

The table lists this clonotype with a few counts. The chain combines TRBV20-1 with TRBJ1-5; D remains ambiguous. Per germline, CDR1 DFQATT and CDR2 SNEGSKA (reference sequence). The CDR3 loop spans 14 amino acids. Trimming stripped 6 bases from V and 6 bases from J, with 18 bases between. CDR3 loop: CSAPRPGSGQPQHF. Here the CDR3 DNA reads TGCAGTGCGCCGCGTCCAGGCTCCGGTCAGCCCCAGCATTTT.

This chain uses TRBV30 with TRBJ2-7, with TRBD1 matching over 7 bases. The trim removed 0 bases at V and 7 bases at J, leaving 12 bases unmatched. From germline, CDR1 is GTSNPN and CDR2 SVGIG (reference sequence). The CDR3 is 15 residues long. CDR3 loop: CAWSVRDSKAREQYF. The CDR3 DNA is TGTGCCTGGAGTGTACGGGACAGCAAAGCTCGGGAGCAGTACTTC.

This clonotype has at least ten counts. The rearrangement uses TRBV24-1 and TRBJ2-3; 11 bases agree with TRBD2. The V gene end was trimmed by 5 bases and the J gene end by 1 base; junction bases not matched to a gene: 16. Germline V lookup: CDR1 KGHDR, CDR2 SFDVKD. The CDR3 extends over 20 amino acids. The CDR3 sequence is CATSALAETSGDTGTDTQYF. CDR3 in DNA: TGTGCCACCAGTGCCTTAGCGGAGACTAGCGGGGACACCGGCACAGATACGCAGTATTTT.

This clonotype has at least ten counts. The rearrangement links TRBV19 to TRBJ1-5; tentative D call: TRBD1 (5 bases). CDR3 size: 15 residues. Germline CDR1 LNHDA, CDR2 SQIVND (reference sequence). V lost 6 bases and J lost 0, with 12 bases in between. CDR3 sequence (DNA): TGTGCCAGTAGCACTGACAGCTATAGCAATCAGCCCCAGCATTTT. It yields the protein CASSTDSYSNQPQHF. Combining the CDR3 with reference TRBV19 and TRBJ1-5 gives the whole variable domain DGGITQSPKYLFRKEGQNVTLSCEQNLNHDAMYWYRQDPGQGLRLIYYSQIVNDFQKGDIAEGYSVSREKKESFPLTVTSAQKNPTAFYLCASSTDSYSNQPQHFGDGTRLSIL.

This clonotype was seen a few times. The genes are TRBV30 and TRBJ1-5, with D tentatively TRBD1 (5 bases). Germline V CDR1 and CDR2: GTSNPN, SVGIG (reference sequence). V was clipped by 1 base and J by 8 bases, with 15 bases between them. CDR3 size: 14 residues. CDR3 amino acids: CAWSGLQVGEPQHF. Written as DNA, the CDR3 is TGTGCCTGGAGTGGATTACAAGTAGGGGAGCCCCAGCATTTT. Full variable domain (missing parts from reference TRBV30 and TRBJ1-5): SQTIHQWPATLVQPVGSPLSLECTVEGTSNPNLYWYRQAAGRGLQLLFYSVGIGQISSEVPQNLSASRPQDRQFILSSKKLLLSDSGFYLCAWSGLQVGEPQHFGDGTRLSIL.

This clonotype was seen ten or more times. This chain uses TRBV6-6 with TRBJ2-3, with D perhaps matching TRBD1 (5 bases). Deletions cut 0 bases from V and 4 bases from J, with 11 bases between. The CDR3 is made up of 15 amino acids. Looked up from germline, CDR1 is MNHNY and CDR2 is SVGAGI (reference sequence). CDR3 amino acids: CASSYSPQGPDTQYF. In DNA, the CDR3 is TGTGCCAGCAGTTACTCGCCGCAGGGCCCAGATACGCAGTATTTT.

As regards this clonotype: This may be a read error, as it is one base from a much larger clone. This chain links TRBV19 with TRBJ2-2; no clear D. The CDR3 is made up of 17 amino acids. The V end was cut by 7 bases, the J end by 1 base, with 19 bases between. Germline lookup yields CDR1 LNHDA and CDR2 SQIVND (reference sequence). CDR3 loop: CASNPKYSGVNTGELFF. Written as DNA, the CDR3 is TGTGCCAGTAATCCGAAATACTCAGGCGTGAACACCGGGGAGCTGTTTTTT.